This T cell receptor beta chain was identified in a study of T-cell reconstitution after alpha-beta-depleted transplantation in children. Unique molecular identifiers were incorporated during preparation of the TCRbeta library. TCRdb fed the PCR reads into MiXCR, producing one record per CDR3 protein. This table has 90,000 to 100,000 distinct CDR3 sequences, under 25% appearing once. CDR1 is LNHNV, CDR2 YYDKDF, per germline (reference sequence). V gave up 0 bases and J gave up 4 bases; unmatched junction bases: 4. CDR3 size: 15 residues. This chain uses TRBV15 with TRBJ2-7; 9 nucleotides align to TRBD1. The receptor was isolated from a boy aged 2 to 9 with acute lymphoblastic leukemia, due to receive a stem cell transplant. The sample in question was PBMCs, obtained before TCRalphabeta/CD19-depleted stem cell transplant. Here the CDR3 reads CATSRELGQGYEQYF. The CDR3 DNA reads as TGTGCCACCAGCAGAGAATTGGGACAGGGATACGAGCAGTACTTC.